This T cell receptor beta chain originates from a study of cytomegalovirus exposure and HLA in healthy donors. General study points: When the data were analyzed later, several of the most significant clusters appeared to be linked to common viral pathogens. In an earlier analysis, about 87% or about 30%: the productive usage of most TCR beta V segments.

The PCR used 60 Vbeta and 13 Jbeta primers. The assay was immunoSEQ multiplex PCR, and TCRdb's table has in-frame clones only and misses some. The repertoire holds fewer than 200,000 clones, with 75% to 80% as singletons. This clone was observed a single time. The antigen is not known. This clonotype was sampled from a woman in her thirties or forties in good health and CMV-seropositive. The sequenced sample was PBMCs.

The CDR3: CASSPGEDQPQHF. The CDR3 DNA is TGTGCCAGCAGCCCCGGGGAAGATCAGCCCCAGCATTTT. The chain has TRBV7-9 and TRBJ1-5; unclear D gene. Trimming stripped 5 bases from V and 5 bases from J, with 10 bases between. CDR1 SEHNR and CDR2 FQNEAQ come from the germline V gene (reference sequence). The CDR3 runs to 13 residues.